The 22 T cell receptor beta chains below were found in one sample sequenced in a study of pediatric ulcerative colitis (dated by TCRdb to between 2018 and 2021). The library came from the immunoSEQ multiplex PCR assay. The immuneACCESS repertoire file appears here via TCRdb, limited to in-frame rearrangements. These files lack a portion of the clones; in checked studies, under half of the deficit traces to unresolved V genes, and the cause of the others is not known. For this sample there are 55,000 to 80,000 clones; 77% appear just once. 4% to 6.5% of the sample belongs to the ten largest clones. The sequenced sample consisted of blood. The receptors come from a boy younger than 18 with moderate ulcerative colitis.

The chain uses TRBV14 and TRBJ1-5; no definite D call. Trimming removed 2 bases at V and 1 base at J, with 6 bases between. Germline CDR1 SGHDN, CDR2 FVKESK. This CDR3 is 14 amino acids long. Here the CDR3 reads CASSQLGSNQPQHF. In DNA, the CDR3 is TGTGCCAGCAGCCAATTGGGCAGCAATCAGCCCCAGCATTTT.

The chain links TRBV9 to TRBJ2-2; a weak D match, TRBD1 (8 bases). V dropped 4 bases and J dropped 6 bases, with 19 bases sitting between them. Germline CDR1 and CDR2: SGDLS and YYNGEE. The CDR3 covers 16 residues. CDR3 nucleotides: TGTGCCAGCAGCCCCTGGAGACAGGGGAGGGCCGGGGAGCTGTTTTTT. Translation gives CASSPWRQGRAGELFF.

The chain couples TRBV19 to TRBJ2-7; D not certain. Germline values: CDR1 LNHDA, CDR2 SQIVND (reference sequence). There are 12 residues in the CDR3. V dropped 4 bases and J dropped 6 bases, with 10 bases sitting between them. CDR3 sequence: CASSNPGGEQYF. The CDR3, as DNA: TGTGCCAGTAGTAATCCGGGCGGCGAGCAGTACTTC.

This clone was counted between two and nine times. The chain recombines TRBV11-2 with TRBJ2-7; TRBD2 matches 7 bases. The CDR3 runs 17 residues. CDR1 is SGHAT and CDR2 is FQNNGV in the germline V gene. V trimming: 5 bases; J trimming: 1 base; junction bases outside the gene matches: 14. CDR3 coding DNA: TGTGCCAGCAGCCCGCTAGCGAGAGCGGGACGATCCTACGAGCAGTACTTC. Translated: CASSPLARAGRSYEQYF.

CDR3 coding DNA: TGTGCCAGCAGCTTAAGCGTAGACACCGGGGAGCTGTTTTTT. It specifies CASSLSVDTGELFF. The chain uses TRBV5-5 and TRBJ2-2; no clear D. Looked up from germline, CDR1 is SGHKS and CDR2 is YYEKEE (reference sequence). Deletions cut 2 bases from V and 3 bases from J, with 8 bases between. The CDR3 spans 14 residues.

The chain couples TRBV7-2 to TRBJ1-2, with TRBD1 identical over 7 bases. Germline V gene lookup returns CDR1 SGHTA and CDR2 FQGNSA. V shed 6 bases and J 0 bases; nucleotides not matched to a gene: 1. The CDR3 is 13 residues long. CDR3 in DNA: TGTGCCAGCAGGGGACAGTCTAACTATGGCTACACCTTC. Translated, it gives CASRGQSNYGYTF. Filled out from reference TRBV7-2 and TRBJ1-2, the complete variable domain reads GAGVSQSPSNKVTEKGKDVELRCDPISGHTALYWYRQSLGQGLEFLIYFQGNSAPDKSGLPSDRFSAERTGGSVSTLTIQRTQQEDSAVYLCASRGQSNYGYTFGSGTRLTVV.

The chain has TRBV7-9 and TRBJ2-1; D may be TRBD2 (6 bases). Germline loops: CDR1 SEHNR, CDR2 FQNEAQ (reference sequence). This CDR3 is 13 amino acids long. V dropped 6 bases and J dropped 6 bases, with 12 bases sitting between them. This CDR3 is CASREGTGNEQFF. In nucleotides, the CDR3 is TGTGCCAGCAGGGAGGGGACTGGCAATGAGCAGTTCTTC. Drawing the rest from reference TRBV7-9 and TRBJ2-1, the complete variable domain is DTGVSQNPRHKITKRGQNVTFRCDPISEHNRLYWYRQTLGQGPEFLTYFQNEAQLEKSRLLSDRFSAERPKGSFSTLEIQRTEQGDSAMYLCASREGTGNEQFFGPGTRLTVL.

The rearrangement uses TRBV6-4 and TRBJ2-3; D is undetermined. Trimming left V 5 bases short and J 0 bases short, with 6 bases between. Per germline, CDR1 MRHNA and CDR2 SNTAGT. The CDR3 consists of 13 residues. The CDR3 is CASSSGSTDTQYF. CDR3 sequence (DNA): TGTGCCAGCAGTTCCGGGAGCACAGATACGCAGTATTTT.

This rearrangement joins TRBV6-4 to TRBJ2-3; the match to TRBD1 covers 10 bases. CDR3 length: 14 residues. The J segment lost 1 base and the V segment lost 6 bases, leaving 1 base of the junction unmatched. Germline values: CDR1 MRHNA, CDR2 SNTAGT. The CDR3, as DNA: TGTGCCAGCAGCGGACAGGGGGGCACAGATACGCAGTATTTT. As protein: CASSGQGGTDTQYF.

The V call is TRBV6-5, the J call TRBJ1-2; D gene uncertain. Germline assignment: CDR1 MNHEY and CDR2 SVGAGI. The CDR3 runs to 14 residues. V was pared by 0 bases and J by 2 bases, with 7 bases between. CDR3 nucleotides: TGTGCCAGCAGTTACTCTCGGCAGAACTATGGCTACACCTTC. This gives the protein CASSYSRQNYGYTF.

V usage is TRBV29-1 and J usage is TRBJ1-1; 11 bases agree with TRBD1. The length of the CDR3 is 13 residues. Germline loops: CDR1 SQVTM, CDR2 ANQGSEA. Trimming cost V 7 bases and J 5 bases; bases outside gene matches: 6. CDR3 nucleotides: TGCAGCGCCCGGACAGGGGGCCTAACTGAAGCTTTCTTT. This gives the protein CSARTGGLTEAFF.

The chain uses TRBV30 and TRBJ1-4; D is unresolved. CDR1 GTSNPN and CDR2 SVGIG come from the germline V gene (reference sequence). Trimming stripped 1 base from V and 1 base from J, with 10 bases between. The CDR3 extends over 15 amino acids. CDR3 sequence reads: CAWSEFRETNEKLFF. DNA for the CDR3: TGTGCCTGGAGTGAATTCCGGGAAACTAATGAAAAACTGTTTTTT.

V gene TRBV9 combines with J gene TRBJ1-1, with TRBD1 matching over 7 bases. Germline V gene data show CDR1 as SGDLS and CDR2 as YYNGEE. The trim removed 0 bases at V and 10 bases at J, leaving 9 bases unmatched. There are 14 residues in the CDR3. In nucleotides, the CDR3 is TGTGCCAGCAGCGTAGAAGGGCAGGGGGATCGAGCTTTCTTT. This encodes CASSVEGQGDRAFF.

This clone has just a few counts. J is TRBJ2-2 and V is TRBV11-2; D unresolved. Trimming removed 5 bases at V and 6 bases at J, with 13 bases between. This CDR3 region has 14 residues. Germline CDR1 is SGHAT and CDR2 is FQNNGV. CDR3 sequence (DNA): TGTGCCAGCAGCCAACGCGGTGGGGCCGGGGAGCTGTTTTTT. Encoded protein: CASSQRGGAGELFF. The entire variable domain, with the rest obtained from reference TRBV11-2 and TRBJ2-2, is as follows: EAGVAQSPRYKIIEKRQSVAFWCNPISGHATLYWYQQILGQGPKLLIQFQNNGVVDDSQLPKDRFSAERLKGVDSTLKIQPAKLEDSAVYLCASSQRGGAGELFFGEGSRLTVL.

This rearrangement joins TRBV9 to TRBJ2-7; a possible D gene is TRBD2 (5 bases). The CDR3 sequence is 16 residues long. Germline lookup yields CDR1 SGDLS and CDR2 YYNGEE. V lost 1 base and J lost 3, with 17 bases in between. CDR3 protein: CASSVKGEWAYYEQYF. Here the CDR3 DNA reads TGTGCCAGCAGCGTAAAGGGAGAGTGGGCCTACTACGAGCAGTACTTC.

CDR3 coding DNA: TGTGCCAGCAGCGATTCCCCGGGCGGGCCGAACACTGAAGCTTTCTTT. Translation gives CASSDSPGGPNTEAFF. The chain has TRBV7-3 and TRBJ1-1; D is uncertain. The V gene lost 5 bases and the J gene lost 1 base, with 17 bases spanning the gap. The germline CDR1 and CDR2 sequences are SGHTA and FQGTGA. The CDR3 is 16 residues long.

V and J are TRBV5-1 and TRBJ2-1, with 9 bases that match TRBD2. The germline gives CDR1 SGHRS, CDR2 YFSETQ. V was clipped by 4 bases and J by 9 bases; unmatched bases: 11. The CDR3 is made up of 15 amino acids. The CDR3 DNA reads TGCGCCAGCAGCCCCGGGACTAGCTTTTATTTTGAGCAGTTCTTC. Amino acid sequence: CASSPGTSFYFEQFF.

The chain carries TRBV5-3 and TRBJ1-2; TRBD1 matches at 7 bases. TRBV5-3 is flagged as an ORF with uncertain function. After removal of 3 bases from V and 4 bases from J, the junction contained 15 bases not matched to a gene. This CDR3 spans 17 amino acids. The CDR3 DNA is TGTGCCAGAAGCTGGCCGGGACAGAAGGACCCCTCCTATGGCTACACCTTC. This encodes CARSWPGQKDPSYGYTF.

CDR3 residues: CASSVVEGGEQYF. CDR3 coding DNA: TGTGCCAGCAGCGTAGTAGAAGGAGGCGAGCAGTACTTC. The V and J genes are TRBV9 and TRBJ2-7, with D perhaps matching TRBD2 (5 bases). The CDR3 is made up of 13 amino acids. Between the trimmed V and J ends, which lost 0 bases and 6 bases, there was a span of 10 bases. The V gene's germline CDR1 is SGDLS and CDR2 YYNGEE.

The rearrangement uses TRBV30 and TRBJ1-2, with a tentative D call TRBD1 (6 bases). The ends were cut back, 3 bases at V and 4 bases at J, with 18 bases in the middle. CDR1 is GTSNPN and CDR2 is SVGIG in the germline V gene (reference sequence). This CDR3 spans 15 amino acids. Here the CDR3 reads CAWRAGQWPIYGYTF. CDR3 sequence (DNA): TGTGCCTGGAGGGCCGGACAGTGGCCTATCTATGGCTACACCTTC.

The chain recombines TRBV5-1 with TRBJ2-5, with 7 bases aligning to TRBD2. With 5 bases clipped from V and 4 bases from J, the junction kept 8 bases outside the gene matches. The CDR3 has 14 amino acids. Germline-derived CDR1 and CDR2 are SGHRS and YFSETQ. The CDR3 loop is CASRTRPGGETQYF. The CDR3 DNA sequence: TGCGCCAGCAGGACCCGCCCGGGAGGAGAGACCCAGTACTTC.

This clone has only a few counts. This CDR3 reads CASRDRLGEQYF. Written as DNA, the CDR3 is TGTGCCAGCAGGGACAGATTGGGAGAGCAGTACTTC. This sequence joins TRBV6-1 and TRBJ2-7; D possibly corresponds to TRBD1 (6 bases). Trimming took 6 bases from V and 7 from J, leaving 13 bases between them. The CDR3 extends over 12 amino acids. The V gene's germline CDR1 is MNHNS and CDR2 SASEGT.